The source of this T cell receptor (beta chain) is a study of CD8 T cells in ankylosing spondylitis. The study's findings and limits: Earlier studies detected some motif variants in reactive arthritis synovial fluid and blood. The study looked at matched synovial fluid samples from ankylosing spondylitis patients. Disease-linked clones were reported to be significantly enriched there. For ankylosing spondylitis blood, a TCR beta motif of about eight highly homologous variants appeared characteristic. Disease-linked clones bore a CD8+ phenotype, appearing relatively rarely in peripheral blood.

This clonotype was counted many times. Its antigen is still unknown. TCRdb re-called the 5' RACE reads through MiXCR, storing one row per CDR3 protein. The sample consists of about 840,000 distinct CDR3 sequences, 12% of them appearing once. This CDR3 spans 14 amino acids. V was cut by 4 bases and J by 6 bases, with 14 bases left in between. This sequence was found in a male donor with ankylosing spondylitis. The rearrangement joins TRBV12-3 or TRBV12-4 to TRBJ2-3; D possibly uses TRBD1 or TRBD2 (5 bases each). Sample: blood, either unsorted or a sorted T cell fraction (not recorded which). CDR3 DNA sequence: TGTGCCAGCAGTTCCGGGTCTGGGACCGATACGCAGTATTTT. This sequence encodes CASSSGSGTDTQYF.